The 26 T cell receptor beta chains below come from one sample, sequenced in a study of cytomegalovirus exposure and HLA in healthy donors. Repertoires were generated with immunoSEQ multiplex PCR, while TCRdb's copy carries only in-frame clones and drops some. The sample includes some 170,000 clones, about nine tenths of them seen just once. Sequencing used PBMCs. The receptors shown here come from a man aged 25 to 40 in good health and CMV-seropositive.

This chain uses TRBV5-4 with TRBJ2-1; 8 bases agree with TRBD2. This CDR3 has 15 residues. CDR1 and CDR2 from the germline V gene are SGHNT and YYREEE (reference sequence). The J segment lost 9 bases and the V segment lost 0 bases, leaving 8 bases of the junction unmatched. As DNA, the CDR3 is TGTGCCAGCAGCTTGGATGTCCGGGAGGGGTCTGAGCAGTTCTTC. Translating it yields CASSLDVREGSEQFF.

This chain's CDR3 is CASSADGGSNSPLHF. CDR3 in DNA: TGTGCCAGCAGTGCGGACGGGGGTAGTAATTCACCCCTCCACTTT. The J gene is TRBJ1-6, the V gene TRBV6-1, with D perhaps TRBD1 (5 bases). Germline V gene sequence: CDR1 MNHNS, CDR2 SASEGT. Between the trimmed V and J ends, which lost 4 bases and 6 bases, there was a span of 13 bases. The CDR3 spans 15 residues.

This clone was picked up a small number of times. This chain joins TRBV7-3 and TRBJ2-1; D gene ambiguous. CDR3 length equals 13 residues. The ends were cut back, 5 bases at V and 5 bases at J, with 10 bases in the middle. CDR1 is SGHTA and CDR2 is FQGTGA in the germline V gene. CDR3 sequence: CASSDGVDNEQFF. The CDR3 DNA follows: TGTGCCAGCAGCGATGGGGTCGACAATGAGCAGTTCTTC.

The CDR3 sequence is CSAGPVTEAFF. The CDR3 nucleotides read TGCAGTGCTGGACCGGTAACTGAAGCTTTCTTT. The chain couples TRBV20-1 to TRBJ1-1; D remains ambiguous. V dropped 5 bases and J dropped 5 bases, with 9 bases sitting between them. Germline CDR1 DFQATT, CDR2 SNEGSKA (reference sequence). CDR3 size: 11 residues.

V and J are TRBV11-3 and TRBJ2-7; D possibly uses TRBD1 or TRBD2 (5 bases each). Trimming took off 5 bases at V and 1 base at J, with 9 bases between the two ends. The CDR3 covers 13 residues. Germline V CDR1 and CDR2: SGHNT, YENEEA. Here the CDR3 reads CASSDGGSYEQYF. DNA for the CDR3: TGTGCCAGCAGCGATGGGGGATCCTACGAGCAGTACTTC.

A remark on this clone: Distinct nucleotide sequences in the sample also encode this CDR3. The chain carries TRBV27 and TRBJ2-7, with 7 positions matching TRBD2. Germline CDR1 and CDR2: MNHEY and SMNVEV (reference sequence). Losses at the gene ends were 3 bases for V and 4 bases for J; bases not matched to a gene: 6. The CDR3 length is 14 residues. CDR3 sequence (DNA): TGTGCCAGCAGTTTCTCCGGGACTACGTACGAGCAGTACTTC. The encoded protein is CASSFSGTTYEQYF.

As for this clone: The germline gene is not matched at one end of the junction; a read error may be the cause. The genes are TRBV7-3 and TRBJ1-1; D might be TRBD1 (5 bases). CDR3 length equals 15 residues. Per the germline V gene, CDR1 is SGHTA and CDR2 is FQGTGA. The CDR3 protein is CASSVTGTVNTEAFF. The CDR3 DNA sequence: TGTGCCAGCAGCGTAACTGGGACGGTGAACACTGAAGCTTTCTTT. Filled out from reference TRBV7-3 and TRBJ1-1, the complete variable domain reads GAGVSQTPSNKVTEKGKYVELRCDPISGHTALYWYRQSLGQGPEFLIYFQGTGAADDSGLPNDRFFAVRPEGSVSTLKIQRTERGDSAVYLCASSVTGTVNTEAFFGQGTRLTVV.

The chain couples TRBV11-3 to TRBJ2-1; D is unclear. V lost 3 bases and J lost 5, with 14 bases in between. CDR1 and CDR2 from the germline V gene are SGHNT and YENEEA. The CDR3 is 15 residues long. The CDR3 reads CASSLAAQVNNEQFF. The CDR3 nucleotides are TGTGCCAGCAGCTTGGCAGCGCAGGTAAACAATGAGCAGTTCTTC. The whole variable domain, filled in from reference TRBV11-3 and TRBJ2-1, reads EAGVVQSPRYKIIEKKQPVAFWCNPISGHNTLYWYLQNLGQGPELLIRYENEEAVDDSQLPKDRFSAERLKGVDSTLKIQPAELGDSAVYLCASSLAAQVNNEQFFGPGTRLTVL.

The chain joins TRBV25-1 to TRBJ2-5; 8 bases map to TRBD1. CDR1 and CDR2 (germline): MGHDK, SYGVNS. The junction had 9 bases not matched to a gene; V was cut back by 4 bases and J by 5 bases. CDR3 length: 15 residues. In nucleotides, the CDR3 is TGTGCCAGCAGTGGATCGACAGGGGTGGGGGAGACCCAGTACTTC. This translates into CASSGSTGVGETQYF.

CDR3 sequence reads: CAWSLGPGNTIYF. The CDR3 nucleotides are TGTGCCTGGAGTCTAGGGCCAGGAAACACCATATATTTT. The J gene is TRBJ1-3, the V gene TRBV30, with D unclear. V lost 2 bases and J lost 4, with 9 bases in between. CDR3 length: 13 residues. Germline loops: CDR1 GTSNPN, CDR2 SVGIG (reference sequence).

The rearrangement uses TRBV10-3 and TRBJ2-1; TRBD2 aligns across 10 bases. V gave up 3 bases and J gave up 4 bases; unmatched junction bases: 6. The germline gives CDR1 ENHRY, CDR2 SYGVKD. The CDR3 spans 16 residues. The CDR3 region has the DNA TGTGCCATCAGTGACCTCAGCGGGAGGGTTTACAATGAGCAGTTCTTC. It translates to CAISDLSGRVYNEQFF.

The rearrangement joins TRBV6-5 to TRBJ2-7; unclear D gene. Germline CDR1 is MNHEY and CDR2 is SVGAGI. V lost 3 bases and J 1 base, leaving 10 bases between the germline ends. The CDR3 is 14 residues long. CDR3 coding DNA: TGTGCCAGCAGTTATCCCGGCAAATCCTACGAGCAGTACTTC. Translating gives CASSYPGKSYEQYF.

The chain is built from TRBV6-6 and TRBJ2-5; D may be TRBD2 (6 bases). Germline V CDR1 and CDR2: MNHNY, SVGAGI (reference sequence). This CDR3 comprises 14 residues. V lost 2 bases and J 5 bases, leaving 12 bases between the germline ends. This CDR3 reads CASSYRRDQETQYF. The CDR3 DNA reads TGTGCCAGCAGTTACCGGCGGGATCAGGAGACCCAGTACTTC.

The chain joins TRBV27 to TRBJ2-7; D call uncertain. The CDR3 extends over 12 amino acids. Looked up from germline, CDR1 is MNHEY and CDR2 is SMNVEV (reference sequence). Trimming took 6 bases from V and 0 from J, leaving 6 bases between them. The CDR3: CASRDLSYEQYF. The CDR3 DNA follows: TGTGCCAGCAGGGACCTCTCCTACGAGCAGTACTTC.

The chain couples TRBV7-9 to TRBJ1-6; weak D call: TRBD1 (6 bases). Trimming took off 5 bases at V and 7 bases at J, with 12 bases between the two ends. The CDR3 has 14 residues. Germline V CDR1 and CDR2: SEHNR, FQNEAQ (reference sequence). CDR3 region: CASSADSFNSPLHF. DNA for the CDR3: TGTGCCAGCAGCGCGGACAGTTTCAATTCACCCCTCCACTTT.

This sequence joins TRBV15 and TRBJ2-7, with a tentative D call TRBD2 (6 bases). The V gene's germline CDR1 is LNHNV and CDR2 YYDKDF (reference sequence). This CDR3 is built from 15 residues. The V end lost 0 bases, the J end lost 5 bases, and 14 bases lay between the germline ends. CDR3 sequence (DNA): TGTGCCACCAGCAGAGAGGAGACTAGGCTTAACGAGCAGTACTTC. It specifies CATSREETRLNEQYF. The full variable domain, with the rest looked up from reference TRBV15 and TRBJ2-7, is DAMVIQNPRYQVTQFGKPVTLSCSQTLNHNVMYWYQQKSSQAPKLLFHYYDKDFNNEADTPDNFQSRRPNTSFCFLDIRSPGLGDTAMYLCATSREETRLNEQYFGPGTRLTVT.

V and J are TRBV7-9 and TRBJ2-7, with unresolved D. The CDR3 is made up of 15 amino acids. From germline, CDR1 is SEHNR and CDR2 FQNEAQ (reference sequence). The ends were cut back, 1 base at V and 0 bases at J, with 10 bases in the middle. This chain's CDR3 is CASSLDLGNSYEQYF. DNA for the CDR3: TGTGCCAGCAGCTTAGATTTGGGCAACTCCTACGAGCAGTACTTC.

The V gene is TRBV6-6, the J gene TRBJ2-1; no definite D call. V was trimmed by 8 bases and J by 9 bases, leaving 5 bases between them. Germline V gives CDR1 MNHNY, CDR2 SVGAGI (reference sequence). This CDR3 contains 9 residues. CDR3 sequence: CASGIEQFF. The CDR3 nucleotides read TGTGCCAGCGGGATTGAGCAGTTCTTC.

The chain links TRBV11-3 to TRBJ1-1; no clear D. CDR1 is SGHNT and CDR2 is YENEEA in the germline V gene. CDR3 length equals 14 residues. Trimming left V 4 bases short and J 6 bases short, with 15 bases between. CDR3 protein: CASSSEQSLPEAFF. DNA of the CDR3: TGTGCCAGCAGCTCTGAACAGTCTTTGCCTGAAGCTTTCTTT.

The J gene is TRBJ1-4, the V gene TRBV7-2; D gene ambiguous. The CDR3 extends over 16 amino acids. Looked up from germline, CDR1 is SGHTA and CDR2 is FQGNSA. With 1 base removed from V and 3 bases from J, the gap between germline ends came to 12 bases. The CDR3 bases are TGTGCCAGCAGCTTAGGGACGCAGCGACCTAATGAAAAACTGTTTTTT. Translated: CASSLGTQRPNEKLFF.

CDR3 in amino acids: CASSPRRAGYEQYF. The DNA of the CDR3 is TGTGCCAGCAGCCCACGGAGGGCTGGCTACGAGCAGTACTTC. The rearrangement joins TRBV11-1 to TRBJ2-7; D perhaps matches TRBD2 (6 bases). CDR1 is SGHAT, CDR2 FQDESV, per germline (reference sequence). The CDR3 is 14 residues long. With 5 bases removed from V and 3 bases from J, the gap between germline ends came to 14 bases.

The chain has TRBV4-2 and TRBJ1-1; D gene ambiguous. V lost 1 base, J lost 4 bases, and 13 bases lay in between. The germline V gene has CDR1 LGHNA and CDR2 YNFKEQ. The CDR3 is 15 residues long. CDR3 amino acids: CASSQASVGGTEAFF. In DNA, the CDR3 is TGTGCCAGCAGCCAAGCATCGGTCGGCGGCACTGAAGCTTTCTTT.

This clone was picked up one time. The V call is TRBV25-1, the J call TRBJ1-5; maybe TRBD1 (5 bases). The CDR3 is 15 amino acids. Germline V lookup: CDR1 MGHDK, CDR2 SYGVNS. Trimming removed 4 bases from V and 2 bases from J, with 12 bases in between. The CDR3 coding sequence is TGTGCCAGCAGTGCAGAGGGGAGGGGCAATCAGCCCCAGCATTTT. Translated: CASSAEGRGNQPQHF.

The V and J genes are TRBV5-1 and TRBJ2-7; TRBD1 might be the D (6 bases). Looked up from germline, CDR1 is SGHRS and CDR2 is YFSETQ. There are 12 residues in the CDR3. V was shortened by 6 bases and J by 4 bases, with 11 bases between the two germline ends. This CDR3 is CASKDSGYEQYF. The CDR3 DNA is TGCGCCAGCAAGGACAGCGGATACGAGCAGTACTTC.

The chain has TRBV5-4 and TRBJ2-5, with 10 positions matching TRBD1. Trimming took 3 bases from V and 4 from J; bases not matched to a gene: 9. The germline gives CDR1 SGHNT, CDR2 YYREEE (reference sequence). The CDR3 totals 16 residues. The CDR3 protein is CASSYGTGVDGETQYF. CDR3 nucleotide sequence: TGTGCCAGCAGCTACGGGACAGGGGTGGATGGAGAGACCCAGTACTTC. The full variable domain, its missing parts supplied by reference TRBV5-4 and TRBJ2-5, is ETGVTQSPTHLIKTRGQQVTLRCSSQSGHNTVSWYQQALGQGPQFIFQYYREEENGRGNFPPRFSGLQFPNYSSELNVNALELDDSALYLCASSYGTGVDGETQYFGPGTRLLVL.

The chain couples TRBV29-1 to TRBJ1-1; D ambiguous. CDR3 size: 12 residues. Germline CDR1 is SQVTM and CDR2 is ANQGSEA. V was clipped by 5 bases and J by 1 base, with 8 bases between them. The CDR3 bases are TGCAGCGTTTTTATTGGGAACACTGAAGCTTTCTTT. It codes for CSVFIGNTEAFF.